What follows are 16 T cell receptor beta chains derived from one specimen sequenced in a study of shared clonotypes between healthy human individuals. Sequencing was performed with immunoSEQ multiplex PCR; in TCRdb, only in-frame clones are kept and a portion is missing. The sample contains some 2,500,000 clones, about 90% of which appear only once. Sequenced material: naive CD4+ T cells from PBMCs. Subset specified: CD45RA+ positively selected. The origin of the receptors is a young man in good health. Some clones in this sample may be carry-over from other donors' samples.

This clone was seen just once. This sequence joins TRBV4-1 and TRBJ2-3, with TRBD2 identical over 8 bases. V lost 1 base and J lost 2; bases outside the gene matches: 11. The V gene's germline CDR1 is MGHRA and CDR2 YSYEKL. This CDR3 has 18 residues. In DNA, the CDR3 is TGCGCCAGCAGCCAAGTTCGTCGCGGTAGCGGGAACACAGATACGCAGTATTTT. This gives the protein CASSQVRRGSGNTDTQYF.

The chain carries TRBV6-5 and TRBJ2-7; 11 bases agree with TRBD2. The V gene end was trimmed by 0 bases and the J gene end by 3 bases; junction bases not matched to a gene: 1. CDR1 and CDR2 (germline): MNHEY, SVGAGI. The CDR3 runs to 15 residues. DNA for the CDR3: TGTGCCAGCAGTTACTCGGGACTAGCGGTCTACGAGCAGTACTTC. Encoded protein: CASSYSGLAVYEQYF.

This sequence joins TRBV2 and TRBJ2-2, with D tentatively TRBD2 (5 bases). This CDR3 comprises 16 residues. Trimming left V 3 bases short and J 3 bases short, with 14 bases between. CDR1 SNHLY and CDR2 FYNNEI come from the germline V gene. CDR3 sequence (DNA): TGTGCCAGCAGTGAGCGGTCGCGGGTAGACACCGGGGAGCTGTTTTTT. This sequence encodes CASSERSRVDTGELFF.

The chain has TRBV7-2 and TRBJ2-5; no firm D call. The CDR3 loop spans 14 amino acids. In germline, CDR1 is SGHTA, CDR2 FQGNSA. Trimming pared 5 bases from V and 2 bases from J, leaving 12 bases between. CDR3 sequence (DNA): TGTGCCAGCAGCCCATACGGACCTCAAGAGACCCAGTACTTC. Protein sequence: CASSPYGPQETQYF.

The rearrangement uses TRBV4-1 and TRBJ1-4, with TRBD1 matching over 10 bases. Germline CDR1 and CDR2: MGHRA and YSYEKL. This CDR3 comprises 16 residues. V gave up 4 bases and J gave up 5 bases; unmatched junction bases: 7. CDR3 loop: CASSRGQGRGNEKLFF. DNA of the CDR3: TGCGCCAGCAGCCGGGGACAGGGGAGGGGGAATGAAAAACTGTTTTTT.

A remark on this clone: Other DNA sequences from this sample encode an identical CDR3 as well. V and J are TRBV28 and TRBJ1-4, with 7 positions matching TRBD1. Unmatched junction bases numbered 5, after V lost 6 bases and J lost 4 bases. This CDR3 is 14 amino acids long. CDR1 MDHEN and CDR2 SYDVKM come from the germline V gene. The CDR3 is CASSPGQLNEKLFF. As DNA, the CDR3 is TGTGCCAGCAGCCCGGGACAGCTTAATGAAAAACTGTTTTTT.

V gene TRBV7-6 combines with J gene TRBJ2-3; the match to TRBD2 covers 11 bases. Germline V gene sequence: CDR1 SGHVS, CDR2 FNYEAQ. The CDR3 consists of 15 residues. The V gene end was trimmed by 5 bases and the J gene end by 6 bases; junction bases not matched to a gene: 7. CDR3 residues: CASSQLAGASDTQYF. CDR3 bases: TGTGCCAGCAGCCAACTAGCGGGAGCGTCGGATACGCAGTATTTT.

The chain combines TRBV28 with TRBJ1-5; D may be TRBD1 (6 bases). V was clipped by 7 bases and J by 2 bases, with 18 bases between them. The CDR3 runs to 16 residues. CDR1 and CDR2 (germline): MDHEN, SYDVKM. DNA of the CDR3: TGTGCCAGCAATTATTATGTAAACAGGGGCAATCAGCCCCAGCATTTT. Encoded protein: CASNYYVNRGNQPQHF. Full variable domain (outside the CDR3, taken from reference TRBV28 and TRBJ1-5): DVKVTQSSRYLVKRTGEKVFLECVQDMDHENMFWYRQDPGLGLRLIYFSYDVKMKEKGDIPEGYSVSREKKERFSLILESASTNQTSMYLCASNYYVNRGNQPQHFGDGTRLSIL.

This rearrangement joins TRBV7-2 to TRBJ2-5, with TRBD2 as a possible D gene (5 bases). The length of the CDR3 is 15 residues. Germline-derived CDR1 and CDR2 are SGHTA and FQGNSA. The germline V and J ends were trimmed by 1 base and 5 bases, with 14 bases remaining between them. The CDR3 DNA is TGTGCCAGCAGCTTAGTCCGGGGAGTTCGGGAGACCCAGTACTTC. Amino acid sequence: CASSLVRGVRETQYF.

With respect to this clone: In the same sample, other DNA sequences code for this CDR3. The V call is TRBV7-3, the J call TRBJ2-7; 10 nucleotides match TRBD1. Losses at the gene ends were 0 bases for V and 4 bases for J; bases not matched to a gene: 3. Germline V gene sequence: CDR1 SGHTA, CDR2 FQGTGA. The CDR3 spans 15 residues. As DNA, the CDR3 is TGTGCCAGCAGCTTAACCGGGACAGGGGATTACGAGCAGTACTTC. Its translation: CASSLTGTGDYEQYF.

V and J are TRBV7-2 and TRBJ2-7, with D possibly called TRBD1 or TRBD2 (5 bases each). Deletions cut 5 bases from V and 6 bases from J, with 14 bases between. The V gene's germline CDR1 is SGHTA and CDR2 FQGNSA. The CDR3 loop spans 13 amino acids. CDR3 sequence: CASSQGPLFEQYF. The CDR3 nucleotides are TGTGCCAGCAGCCAGGGACCCCTTTTCGAGCAGTACTTC.

The V and J genes are TRBV2 and TRBJ2-7; weak D call: TRBD1 (6 bases). V lost 5 bases and J 6 bases, leaving 8 bases between the germline ends. CDR3 length: 11 residues. The germline gives CDR1 SNHLY, CDR2 FYNNEI. The CDR3, as DNA: TGTGCCAGCAGTATAGGGGGCGAGCAGTACTTC. Amino acids: CASSIGGEQYF.

The chain employs TRBV9 and TRBJ2-1; 7 positions match TRBD1. The CDR3 extends over 15 amino acids. Germline assignment: CDR1 SGDLS and CDR2 YYNGEE. The ends lost 3 bases at V and 2 bases at J; junction bases unmatched: 5. The CDR3 bases are TGTGCCAGCAGCGCGGGACAGCGTACCTACAATGAGCAGTTCTTC. Protein: CASSAGQRTYNEQFF.

The rearrangement links TRBV28 to TRBJ1-5; TRBD1 agrees at 8 bases. The CDR3 is made up of 16 amino acids. Trimming removed 5 bases from V and 3 bases from J; junction bases left unmatched: 9. In germline, CDR1 is MDHEN, CDR2 SYDVKM. As DNA, the CDR3 is TGTGCCAGCAGTCTTCAGGGGGCCGGGAACAATCAGCCCCAGCATTTT. This encodes CASSLQGAGNNQPQHF. Full variable domain (rest looked up from reference TRBV28 and TRBJ1-5): DVKVTQSSRYLVKRTGEKVFLECVQDMDHENMFWYRQDPGLGLRLIYFSYDVKMKEKGDIPEGYSVSREKKERFSLILESASTNQTSMYLCASSLQGAGNNQPQHFGDGTRLSIL.

The CDR3 sequence is CASSPGTGGAYEQYF. The CDR3 region has the DNA TGTGCCAGCAGTCCTGGGACAGGGGGTGCCTACGAGCAGTACTTC. J is TRBJ2-7 and V is TRBV6-1; 11 bases match TRBD1. Trimming took 5 bases from V and 2 from J; bases not matched to a gene: 5. This CDR3 region has 15 residues. Germline V gene sequence: CDR1 MNHNS, CDR2 SASEGT.

CDR3 in DNA: TGTGCCAGTAGTCAAACAGGGTATTACGCTTTCTTT. Residues: CASSQTGYYAFF. The rearrangement links TRBV19 to TRBJ1-1; D may be TRBD1 (6 bases). Germline CDR1 LNHDA, CDR2 SQIVND (reference sequence). Trimming took 5 bases from V and 11 from J, leaving 15 bases between them. This CDR3 has 12 amino acids.